This T cell receptor (beta chain) was recovered during a study of T cell responses to AZD1222 COVID-19 vaccine. Study-wide findings and caveats: Clonal diversity was possibly underestimated; the donors were predominantly white British and more often female. Spike-specific TCR repertoires showed rising breadth and depth after two AZD1222 doses. Distributed over spike, vaccine-associated CD4 TCRs predominated at 160-218 and 743-854. Baseline antibody screening turned up just a handful of seropositive AZD1222 recipients.

Repertoires were generated with immunoSEQ multiplex PCR, while TCRdb's copy carries only in-frame clones and drops some. Of around 140,000 clones listed, 90% to 95% are singletons. Per the germline V gene, CDR1 is MDHEN and CDR2 is SYDVKM. The CDR3 runs 15 residues. The ends lost 6 bases at V and 1 base at J; junction bases unmatched: 6. With regard to this clone: Antigen specificity is unknown.

The source material was peripheral blood, sampled after recovery from COVID-19. This chain joins TRBV28 and TRBJ2-7, with 10 bases identical to TRBD2. This TCR was recovered from an adult who had recovered from COVID-19. The CDR3 DNA is TGTGCCAGCAGGTGGACTAGCGGCCATTCCTACGAGCAGTACTTC. Protein sequence: CASRWTSGHSYEQYF.